This T cell receptor beta chain was sequenced in a study of graft-versus-host responses after intestinal transplantation (dated by TCRdb to the early 2020s). As for the study more broadly: Multivisceral, liver-intestinal, or isolated intestinal transplants were received by the recipients. All recipients received anti-thymocyte globulin induction followed by maintenance tacrolimus and steroids for around 3 years. Bulk TCR-beta CDR3 sequencing was used to track graft-versus-host and host-versus-graft alloreactive T cell clones in the graft, circulation and bone marrow after intestinal transplantation. To identify alloreactive clones, pre-transplant mixed lymphocyte reaction products were sequenced and then compared with unstimulated pre-transplant donor and recipient T cells. The cohort enrolled about two dozen intestinal transplant recipients including one retransplant, and a few patients lacking pretransplant specimens were excluded. Donor T cell macrochimerism was defined as a peak of at least 4% donor T cells among recipient peripheral blood mononuclear cells. Rather than being sequenced by the commercial service, samples from a few later patients were sequenced in-house on an Illumina MiSeq and processed with MiXCR. What the study reported, not specific to this receptor: Conclusions were limited by the relatively low number and heterogeneity of intestinal transplant patients. GvH clones were detected in recipient bone marrow, and some appeared earlier in ileal mucosa or blood, consistent with an intestinal mucosal origin. In the allografts of patients with donor T cell macrochimerism, GvH to HvG T cell clonal ratios were high. Early after transplant, peak levels of circulating GvH clones were associated with declines in HvG clones.

Trimming costs V 2 bases and J 0 bases, and their ends lie 11 bases apart. Reading the germline V gene gives CDR1 SGHNT and CDR2 YENEEA. The CDR3 goes from the cysteine to the phenylalanine over 16 residues. The CDR3 DNA has 48 bases and is translated from base 1. The library was built by means of the immunoSEQ multiplex PCR assay. For most patients, genomic DNA was isolated with the Qiagen DNeasy Blood and Tissue Kit and sent frozen to Adaptive Biotechnologies for TCR sequencing. High-throughput TCR-beta CDR3 sequencing of genomic DNA from most patients was performed by Adaptive Biotechnologies. Regarding the original processing steps: Adaptive's ImmunoSEQ software was the source of the TCR sequencing data for 18 patients, while a few other patients were processed with MiXCR and VDJtools. To correct CD4 versus CD8 sorting errors, any sequence found in both subsets at a frequency ratio below 5:1 was removed. CDR3 nucleotide sequences shared between donor and recipient were removed because their origin could not be assigned. To count as alloreactive, a clone needed at least 2-fold expansion over unstimulated cells and a minimum CFSE-low frequency of 0.002% (template counts) or 0.001% (read counts). Mappable clones were those detected in sequenced pre-transplant spleen, lymph node, or MLR CFSE-low populations of the donor or recipient. The cumulative frequency of alloreactive clones was calculated as a percentage of all sequences, weighted by copy number. TCRdb re-hosts the immuneACCESS table, in-frame sequences only. Its copies lack some clones; in the studies checked, an unresolved V gene accounts for under half of them, and the cause for the rest is not known. D and trimming were read from the DNA, whereas the V and J calls and clone size are those reported in that table. The sample data list roughly 120,000 clones, and approximately 90% of these were observed just once. In total, the top ten clones hold roughly 0.2% of the sample.

This specimen's time point label, per the study, means: cells obtained before transplantation from donor or recipient. CD3+CD4+ and CD3+CD8+ populations were FACS-sorted from unstimulated pre-transplant donor and recipient cells taken from spleen or lymph nodes. Turning to this clone: Its antigen is currently not known. Base qualities are not recorded, but no much larger clone differs from it by a single base.

This clonotype was sampled from a human donor who received an intestinal transplant. The sample consisted of unstimulated CD4+ T cells sorted from spleen or lymph node cells, taken before intestinal transplant. The receptor chain draws on TRBV11-3 and TRBJ2-1; the D gene identity is not certain. Here is the DNA: TGTGCCAGCAGCTTAACGTCAGGTTTCTCCTACAATGAGCAGTTCTTC. It encodes CASSLTSGFSYNEQFF. Full variable domain (CDR3 extended with the reference TRBV11-3 and TRBJ2-1 proteins): EAGVVQSPRYKIIEKKQPVAFWCNPISGHNTLYWYLQNLGQGPELLIRYENEEAVDDSQLPKDRFSAERLKGVDSTLKIQPAELGDSAVYLCASSLTSGFSYNEQFFGPGTRLTVL.